This entry lists 8 T cell receptor beta chains sequenced from one sample in a study of cytomegalovirus exposure and HLA in healthy donors. Sequencing used immunoSEQ multiplex PCR; TCRdb keeps in-frame clones, though not all of them. Altogether over 60,000 clones are present, approximately 93% being singletons, with the ten largest covering nearly 4.5%. Sequencing used PBMCs. These receptor sequences come from a young man in good health and CMV-seropositive.

The chain combines TRBV2 with TRBJ2-7; weak D call: TRBD1 (5 bases). CDR1 SNHLY and CDR2 FYNNEI come from the germline V gene. CDR3 length: 14 residues. V was cut by 0 bases and J by 1 base, with 7 bases left in between. CDR3 region: CASSEAQGSYEQYF. The CDR3 nucleotides read TGTGCCAGCAGTGAAGCGCAGGGATCCTACGAGCAGTACTTC.

V gene TRBV25-1 combines with J gene TRBJ1-3; 9 bases map to TRBD1. Germline-derived CDR1 and CDR2 are MGHDK and SYGVNS. Losses at the gene ends were 5 bases for V and 8 bases for J; bases not matched to a gene: 10. The CDR3 covers 15 residues. The CDR3 sequence is CASSKIGTGYDTIYF. The CDR3 DNA is TGTGCCAGCAGTAAGATTGGGACAGGGTACGACACCATATATTTT.

This chain uses TRBV5-1 with TRBJ2-5; TRBD1 aligns across 8 bases. CDR1 is SGHRS, CDR2 YFSETQ, per germline. The CDR3 runs 13 residues. Trimming took 4 bases from V and 6 from J; bases not matched to a gene: 5. The CDR3 here is CASSLGQGQTQYF. CDR3 coding DNA: TGCGCCAGCAGCCTCGGACAGGGCCAGACCCAGTACTTC.

The gene calls are TRBV4-3 and TRBJ2-3, with 7 bases lining up with TRBD1. CDR1 LGHNA and CDR2 YSLEER come from the germline V gene. This CDR3 has 17 amino acids. V dropped 0 bases and J dropped 4; count of bases not matched to a gene: 10. The CDR3 loop reads CASSQDVTGAVADTQYF. DNA for the CDR3: TGCGCCAGCAGCCAAGATGTCACAGGGGCTGTTGCAGATACGCAGTATTTT.

The gene calls are TRBV4-2 and TRBJ1-2; maybe TRBD1 (6 bases). The CDR3 sequence is 15 residues long. V lost 0 bases and J lost 3, with 11 bases in between. The germline V gene encodes CDR1 LGHNA and CDR2 YNFKEQ. Here the CDR3 reads CASSQDGRGDYGYTF. For the CDR3, the DNA is TGTGCCAGCAGCCAAGACGGCAGGGGTGACTATGGCTACACCTTC.

This clone was recorded at least ten times. The chain couples TRBV20-1 to TRBJ1-1; tentative D call: TRBD1 (6 bases). The V gene lost 6 bases and the J gene lost 9 bases, with 14 bases spanning the gap. CDR3 length: 11 amino acids. Germline V gene sequence: CDR1 DFQATT, CDR2 SNEGSKA (reference sequence). The CDR3 region has the DNA TGCAGTGCAGAAGCCGGGACAAAAGCTTTCTTT. This encodes CSAEAGTKAFF.

V gene TRBV7-8 combines with J gene TRBJ2-7, with 8 bases matching TRBD1. Trimming cost V 8 bases and J 6 bases; bases outside gene matches: 9. Germline CDR1 is SGHVS and CDR2 is FQNEAQ. The CDR3 has 13 amino acids. The CDR3 sequence is CASVWSGTGEQYF. As DNA, the CDR3 is TGTGCCAGCGTCTGGTCCGGGACAGGCGAGCAGTACTTC. Together with reference TRBV7-8 and TRBJ2-7, the CDR3 gives the full variable domain: GAGVSQSPRYKVAKRGQDVALRCDPISGHVSLFWYQQALGQGPEFLTYFQNEAQLDKSGLPSDRFFAERPEGSVSTLKIQRTQQEDSAVYLCASVWSGTGEQYFGPGTRLTVT.

This clone was detected once. V gene TRBV13 combines with J gene TRBJ2-3; TRBD2 matches at 9 bases. Germline trimming cut 5 bases from V and 5 bases from J; bases unmatched to any gene: 11. The CDR3 runs 16 residues. Looked up from germline, CDR1 is PRHDT and CDR2 is FYEKMQ (reference sequence). The CDR3 nucleotides read TGTGCCAGCAGCCCCGACTTAGCGGGGGAGGGAGATACGCAGTATTTT. This encodes CASSPDLAGEGDTQYF.